The 32 T cell receptor beta chains given below trace back to one sample, sequenced in a study of T cell responses to AZD1222 COVID-19 vaccine. Method: immunoSEQ multiplex PCR; TCRdb's copy keeps in-frame clones and lacks some. The table includes about 110,000 clones, 85% to 90% detected once. The material sequenced was peripheral blood, taken on day 0 of AZD1222 vaccination. These receptors originate from an adult in good health.

CDR3 DNA: TGTGCCATCACCCCGACAGGGGCATCCTCCTACGAGCAGTACTTC. It codes for CAITPTGASSYEQYF. The genes are TRBV10-3 and TRBJ2-7, with 8 nucleotides matching TRBD1. From germline, CDR1 is ENHRY and CDR2 SYGVKD. The CDR3 consists of 15 residues. After removal of 7 bases from V and 0 bases from J, the junction contained 8 bases not matched to a gene.

The chain joins TRBV9 to TRBJ2-6; no clear D gene. Germline CDR1 is SGDLS and CDR2 is YYNGEE. V gave up 4 bases and J gave up 2 bases, with 16 bases separating them. The CDR3 runs 17 residues. This CDR3 reads CASSPRYGLAGANVLTF. The DNA of the CDR3 is TGTGCCAGCAGCCCCCGGTATGGGCTCGCTGGGGCCAACGTCCTGACTTTC.

The chain employs TRBV11-2 and TRBJ2-3; D is uncertain. This CDR3 spans 16 amino acids. Germline V gives CDR1 SGHAT, CDR2 FQNNGV. V lost 0 bases and J lost 7, with 17 bases in between. The CDR3 sequence: CASSLEPTEGMNTQYF. The CDR3 DNA reads as TGTGCCAGCAGCTTAGAGCCAACCGAAGGAATGAATACGCAGTATTTT.

This chain links TRBV25-1 with TRBJ2-1; D is ambiguous. Trimming removed 4 bases from V and 4 bases from J, with 2 bases in between. The CDR3 loop spans 11 amino acids. Germline values: CDR1 MGHDK, CDR2 SYGVNS. In DNA form, the CDR3 reads TGTGCCAGCAGTGGATACAATGAGCAGTTCTTC. Translated: CASSGYNEQFF.

This rearrangement joins TRBV27 to TRBJ2-7; D may be TRBD2 (5 bases). Germline V CDR1 and CDR2: MNHEY, SMNVEV (reference sequence). Trimming shortened V by 2 bases and J by 6 bases, and 8 bases separated the two germline ends. The CDR3 totals 12 residues. The CDR3 reads CASSLSGVEQYF. Written as DNA, the CDR3 is TGTGCCAGCAGTTTAAGCGGCGTCGAGCAGTACTTC.

The chain links TRBV27 to TRBJ1-1; no clear D. The germline V gene has CDR1 MNHEY and CDR2 SMNVEV (reference sequence). CDR3 length equals 15 residues. The germline V and J ends were trimmed by 2 bases and 0 bases, with 10 bases remaining between them. CDR3 sequence (DNA): TGTGCCAGCAGTTTACGAGGCAGCATGAACACTGAAGCTTTCTTT. Translating it yields CASSLRGSMNTEAFF.

V usage is TRBV7-8 and J usage is TRBJ2-7; possible D gene TRBD2, 5 bases. CDR3 length equals 16 residues. CDR1 SGHVS and CDR2 FQNEAQ come from the germline V gene. V was cut by 3 bases and J by 2 bases, with 17 bases left in between. The CDR3 loop reads CASSFVAGSLTYEQYF. Written as DNA, the CDR3 is TGTGCCAGCAGCTTCGTCGCGGGTTCCTTGACCTACGAGCAGTACTTC. The full variable domain, with the rest looked up from reference TRBV7-8 and TRBJ2-7, is GAGVSQSPRYKVAKRGQDVALRCDPISGHVSLFWYQQALGQGPEFLTYFQNEAQLDKSGLPSDRFFAERPEGSVSTLKIQRTQQEDSAVYLCASSFVAGSLTYEQYFGPGTRLTVT.

The chain combines TRBV5-1 with TRBJ2-7; 7 bases align to TRBD1. Germline CDR1 reads SGHRS; CDR2 reads YFSETQ. The CDR3 has 14 residues. The J segment lost 6 bases and the V segment lost 0 bases, leaving 6 bases of the junction unmatched. The CDR3 DNA is TGCGCCAGCAGCTTGGCAGGGGGAGACTTCGAGCAGTACTTC. This encodes CASSLAGGDFEQYF.

This clone has only one observation. This chain links TRBV7-8 with TRBJ2-7; D is unresolved. Trimming left V 1 base short and J 3 bases short, with 10 bases between. The V gene's germline CDR1 is SGHVS and CDR2 FQNEAQ. The CDR3 is 14 amino acids. DNA of the CDR3: TGTGCCAGCAGCTTAGATCCTCTGATCTACGAGCAGTACTTC. It specifies CASSLDPLIYEQYF.

This chain joins TRBV29-1 and TRBJ1-5; 11 bases map to TRBD1. There are 14 residues in the CDR3. Germline V lookup: CDR1 SQVTM, CDR2 ANQGSEA. V lost 4 bases to trimming and J lost 4 bases; unmatched junction nucleotides: 3. The DNA for the CDR3 is TGCAGCGTTGCCGGACAGGGGGCAAATCAGCCCCAGCATTTT. Its protein product is CSVAGQGANQPQHF.

The rearrangement links TRBV28 to TRBJ2-7, with a weak D call TRBD1 (6 bases). The V gene lost 2 bases and the J gene lost 2 bases, with 10 bases spanning the gap. The CDR3 contains 14 residues. Germline CDR1 reads MDHEN; CDR2 reads SYDVKM. The CDR3 is CASSLGQLAYEQYF. CDR3 DNA sequence: TGTGCCAGCAGTTTAGGACAGTTAGCCTACGAGCAGTACTTC.

This chain connects TRBV28 to TRBJ1-2, with 9 bases aligning to TRBD1. This CDR3 has 13 amino acids. Trimming removed 4 bases from V and 8 bases from J; junction bases left unmatched: 5. Germline V lookup: CDR1 MDHEN, CDR2 SYDVKM. CDR3 in amino acids: CASSSQGARGYTF. As DNA, the CDR3 is TGTGCCAGCAGTTCACAGGGGGCGCGGGGCTACACCTTC.

This rearrangement joins TRBV6-5 to TRBJ2-7; D perhaps matches TRBD2 (5 bases). V shed 0 bases and J shed 1 base, with 13 bases lying between them. CDR3 length: 16 amino acids. Germline assignment: CDR1 MNHEY and CDR2 SVGAGI. The CDR3 spells CASSYSSYGSSYEQYF. CDR3 sequence (DNA): TGTGCCAGCAGTTACTCGAGTTATGGGAGTTCCTACGAGCAGTACTTC.

This clone is medium-sized in the sample. The rearrangement uses TRBV10-3 and TRBJ1-5; D is unresolved. This CDR3 is built from 14 residues. Trimming pared 3 bases from V and 5 bases from J, leaving 11 bases between. Germline V CDR1 and CDR2: ENHRY, SYGVKD. For the CDR3, the DNA is TGTGCCATCAGTGAAAGGGATTCCCATCAGCCCCAGCATTTT. This translates into CAISERDSHQPQHF.

The chain has TRBV6-1 and TRBJ1-3; no clear D gene. CDR1 and CDR2 from the germline V gene are MNHNS and SASEGT. This CDR3 has 16 residues. Trimming took off 4 bases at V and 0 bases at J, with 13 bases between the two ends. The CDR3 nucleotides are TGTGCCAGCAGTGGATCACTGATCGCCTCTGGAAACACCATATATTTT. It codes for CASSGSLIASGNTIYF.

The chain couples TRBV6-5 to TRBJ2-5; D possibly corresponds to TRBD1 (7 bases). The germline V and J ends were trimmed by 4 bases and 3 bases, with 18 bases remaining between them. CDR3 size: 16 residues. The germline V gene has CDR1 MNHEY and CDR2 SVGAGI. CDR3 in amino acids: CASSWPRGAREETQYF. In nucleotides, the CDR3 is TGTGCCAGCAGTTGGCCCAGGGGGGCAAGAGAAGAGACCCAGTACTTC.

The V call is TRBV28, the J call TRBJ2-2; 7 bases fit TRBD2. The V segment lost 5 bases and the J segment 5 bases; nucleotides outside the gene matches: 8. CDR3 size: 15 residues. Germline V gives CDR1 MDHEN, CDR2 SYDVKM. The CDR3, as DNA: TGTGCCAGCAGTGTTGCGGGAGAGGGGACCGGGGAGCTGTTTTTT. It codes for CASSVAGEGTGELFF.

The chain joins TRBV6-1 to TRBJ2-7, with D tentatively TRBD1 (6 bases). The CDR3 is made up of 17 amino acids. Between the trimmed V and J ends, which lost 4 bases and 1 base, there was a span of 20 bases. CDR1 and CDR2 from the germline V gene are MNHNS and SASEGT. The CDR3 region has the DNA TGTGCCAGCAGTGTCCGGAGGTCGGGCAGGGGTTCCTACGAGCAGTACTTC. This codes for CASSVRRSGRGSYEQYF.

J is TRBJ2-3 and V is TRBV18; 8 nucleotides agree with TRBD2. Germline V gives CDR1 KGHSH, CDR2 LQKENI. This CDR3 has 16 amino acids. After removal of 3 bases from V and 1 base from J, the junction contained 6 bases not matched to a gene. The DNA for the CDR3 is TGTGCCAGCTCACCGAGGTACGGGAGGGGCACAGATACGCAGTATTTT. Translating it yields CASSPRYGRGTDTQYF.

J is TRBJ1-4 and V is TRBV4-2; D call uncertain. Germline V gene data show CDR1 as LGHNA and CDR2 as YNFKEQ. CDR3 size: 15 residues. V was shortened by 0 bases and J by 6 bases, with 11 bases between the two germline ends. This chain's CDR3 is CASSQDWIEDEKLFF. The CDR3 region has the DNA TGTGCCAGCAGCCAAGACTGGATTGAGGATGAAAAACTGTTTTTT.

The chain employs TRBV11-2 and TRBJ1-1; D unclear. V lost 1 base and J lost 3, with 9 bases in between. CDR3 length equals 14 residues. Looked up from germline, CDR1 is SGHAT and CDR2 is FQNNGV. CDR3 bases: TGTGCCAGCAGCTTAGGTACTTGGGACACTGAAGCTTTCTTT. Translating it yields CASSLGTWDTEAFF.

This chain uses TRBV11-2 with TRBJ2-7; unclear D gene. This CDR3 is 13 amino acids long. The V end lost 0 bases, the J end lost 6 bases, and 9 bases lay between the germline ends. Germline CDR1 reads SGHAT; CDR2 reads FQNNGV. CDR3 DNA sequence: TGTGCCAGCAGCTTAGACGGATATGCCGAGCAGTACTTC. Its translation is CASSLDGYAEQYF.

The chain is built from TRBV18 and TRBJ2-3; a weak D match, TRBD2 (5 bases). CDR1 is KGHSH and CDR2 is LQKENI in the germline V gene. The CDR3 is 13 residues long. The V and J ends lost 3 bases and 5 bases respectively, with 9 bases between them. The DNA of the CDR3 is TGTGCCAGCTCACCCGGTCGGGGAGATACGCAGTATTTT. Residues: CASSPGRGDTQYF.

The chain is built from TRBV4-2 and TRBJ1-3; D gene unclear. CDR3 size: 13 residues. V was cut by 0 bases and J by 4 bases, with 4 bases left in between. The V gene's germline CDR1 is LGHNA and CDR2 YNFKEQ. Here the CDR3 reads CASSQDDGNTIYF. CDR3 bases: TGTGCCAGCAGCCAAGACGACGGAAACACCATATATTTT.

The chain uses TRBV5-6 and TRBJ2-2; a possible D gene is TRBD1 (6 bases). CDR3 length: 14 residues. V lost 4 bases and J lost 3, with 10 bases in between. Germline V gene sequence: CDR1 SGHDT, CDR2 YYEEEE. The CDR3 region has the DNA TGTGCCAGCAGCCCTGACAGGTACACCGGGGAGCTGTTTTTT. Residues: CASSPDRYTGELFF.

Comment on this clone: This specimen includes other DNA sequences encoding the same CDR3. This chain joins TRBV5-1 and TRBJ2-6, with 7 bases matching TRBD2. The CDR3 length is 17 residues. Germline CDR1 SGHRS, CDR2 YFSETQ. Trimming cost V 0 bases and J 0 bases; bases outside gene matches: 3. This CDR3 is CASSLEGRGSGANVLTF. CDR3 DNA sequence: TGCGCCAGCAGCTTGGAGGGGAGGGGCTCTGGGGCCAACGTCCTGACTTTC.

The V gene is TRBV30, the J gene TRBJ2-3, with 7 bases lining up with TRBD1. V trimming: 7 bases; J trimming: 4 bases; junction bases outside the gene matches: 8. CDR1 and CDR2 (germline): GTSNPN, SVGIG (reference sequence). This CDR3 region has 13 residues. The CDR3 is CAFERQGADTQYF. The CDR3 DNA follows: TGTGCCTTTGAGCGACAGGGCGCAGATACGCAGTATTTT.

The rearrangement uses TRBV19 and TRBJ1-5, with 10 nucleotides matching TRBD1. This CDR3 spans 18 amino acids. Germline V gene sequence: CDR1 LNHDA, CDR2 SQIVND (reference sequence). The trim removed 3 bases at V and 0 bases at J, leaving 8 bases unmatched. The chain's CDR3 is CASSIGWTGGFSNQPQHF. The CDR3 DNA sequence: TGTGCCAGTAGTATCGGGTGGACAGGGGGATTTAGCAATCAGCCCCAGCATTTT.

This chain connects TRBV16 to TRBJ2-3; 7 bases agree with TRBD2. The CDR3 has 14 residues. J was trimmed by 3 bases and V by 7 bases; bases with no gene match: 7. Germline-derived CDR1 and CDR2 are KGHSY and FQNENV. The CDR3 region has the DNA TGTGCCAGCAATCTTGGCGGGAGTACAGATACGCAGTATTTT. It codes for CASNLGGSTDTQYF. The full variable domain, in which reference TRBV16 and TRBJ2-3 provide the parts outside the CDR3, is GEEVAQTPKHLVRGEGQKAKLYCAPIKGHSYVFWYQQVLKNEFKFLISFQNENVFDETGMPKERFSAKCLPNSPCSLEIQATKLEDSAVYFCASNLGGSTDTQYFGPGTRLTVL.

V and J are TRBV7-9 and TRBJ1-4; weak D call: TRBD1 (5 bases). With 5 bases removed from V and 5 bases from J, the gap between germline ends came to 15 bases. In germline, CDR1 is SEHNR, CDR2 FQNEAQ (reference sequence). This CDR3 spans 15 amino acids. CDR3 coding DNA: TGTGCCAGCAGCAATCCCGGGACCGTCAATGAAAAACTGTTTTTT. This encodes CASSNPGTVNEKLFF.

CDR3 region: CASSIVFRQGAGEQYF. CDR3 nucleotides: TGTGCCAGTAGTATAGTTTTTCGGCAGGGGGCAGGGGAGCAGTACTTC. The rearrangement joins TRBV19 to TRBJ2-7; 8 nucleotides match TRBD1. The trim removed 1 base at V and 7 bases at J, leaving 12 bases unmatched. The germline V gene encodes CDR1 LNHDA and CDR2 SQIVND (reference sequence). This CDR3 spans 16 amino acids. Together with reference TRBV19 and TRBJ2-7, the CDR3 gives the full variable domain: DGGITQSPKYLFRKEGQNVTLSCEQNLNHDAMYWYRQDPGQGLRLIYYSQIVNDFQKGDIAEGYSVSREKKESFPLTVTSAQKNPTAFYLCASSIVFRQGAGEQYFGPGTRLTVT.

The rearrangement uses TRBV28 and TRBJ1-3, with 7 bases lining up with TRBD1. The CDR3 covers 17 residues. The trim removed 6 bases at V and 0 bases at J, leaving 11 bases unmatched. Germline V gene sequence: CDR1 MDHEN, CDR2 SYDVKM. The CDR3 sequence is CASSSVGQDHSGNTIYF. The CDR3 DNA reads TGTGCCAGCAGCTCTGTAGGACAGGACCACTCTGGAAACACCATATATTTT.